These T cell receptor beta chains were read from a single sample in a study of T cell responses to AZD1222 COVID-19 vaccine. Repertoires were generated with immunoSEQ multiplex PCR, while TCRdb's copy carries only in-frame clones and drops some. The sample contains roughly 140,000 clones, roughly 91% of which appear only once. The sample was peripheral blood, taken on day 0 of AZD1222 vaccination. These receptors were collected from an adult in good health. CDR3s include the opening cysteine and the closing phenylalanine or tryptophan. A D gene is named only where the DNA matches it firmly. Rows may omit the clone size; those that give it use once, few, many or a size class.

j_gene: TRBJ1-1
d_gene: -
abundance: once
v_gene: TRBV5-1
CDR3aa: CASSFALGSAEAFF
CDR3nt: TGCGCCAGCAGCTTTGCCCTCGGGTCCGCTGAAGCTTTCTTT

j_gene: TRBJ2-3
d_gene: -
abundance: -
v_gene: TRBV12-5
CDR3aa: CASGLADTQYF
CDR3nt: TGTGCTAGTGGTTTGGCAGATACGCAGTATTTT

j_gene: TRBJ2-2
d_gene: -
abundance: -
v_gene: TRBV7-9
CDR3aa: CASSSSAGELFF
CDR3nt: TGTGCCAGCAGCTCTAGCGCCGGGGAGCTGTTTTTT

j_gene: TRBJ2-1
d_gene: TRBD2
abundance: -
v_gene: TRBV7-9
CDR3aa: CASDNGLAGIPPFYNEQFF
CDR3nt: TGTGCCAGCGACAACGGGCTAGCGGGGATCCCGCCCTTCTACAATGAGCAGTTCTTC

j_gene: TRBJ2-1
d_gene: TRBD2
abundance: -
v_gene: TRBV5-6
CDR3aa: CASSRDTETSDEQFF
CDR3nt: TGTGCCAGCAGCCGCGATACAGAGACTAGCGATGAGCAGTTCTTC

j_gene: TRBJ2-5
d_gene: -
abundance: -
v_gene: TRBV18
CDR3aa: CASSPEVAAHQETQYF
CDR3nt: TGTGCCAGCTCACCAGAAGTGGCAGCTCACCAAGAGACCCAGTACTTC

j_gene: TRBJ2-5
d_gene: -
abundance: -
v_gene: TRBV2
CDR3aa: CASSDPVNGRRETQYF
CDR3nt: TGTGCCAGCAGTGACCCTGTCAACGGGAGACGAGAGACCCAGTACTTC

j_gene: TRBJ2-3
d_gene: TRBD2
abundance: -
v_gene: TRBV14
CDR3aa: CASSQSRAGAQYF
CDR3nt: TGTGCCAGCAGCCAATCTCGAGCGGGGGCGCAGTATTTT

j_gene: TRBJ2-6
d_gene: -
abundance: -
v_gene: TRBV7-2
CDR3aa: CASSPTSPGANVLTF
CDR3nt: TGTGCCAGCAGCCCAACTAGCCCTGGGGCCAACGTCCTGACTTTC

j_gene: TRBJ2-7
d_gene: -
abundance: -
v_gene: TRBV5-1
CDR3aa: CASSLTGVYEQYF
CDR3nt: TGCGCCAGCAGCTTGACGGGGGTTTACGAGCAGTACTTC

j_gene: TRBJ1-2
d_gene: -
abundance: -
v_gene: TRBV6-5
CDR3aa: CASNIAYGYTF
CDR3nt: TGTGCCAGCAATATTGCCTATGGCTACACCTTC

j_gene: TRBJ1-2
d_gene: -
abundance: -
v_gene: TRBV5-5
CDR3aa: CASSLHGDANYGYTF
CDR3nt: TGTGCCAGCAGCTTGCACGGGGACGCTAACTATGGCTACACCTTC

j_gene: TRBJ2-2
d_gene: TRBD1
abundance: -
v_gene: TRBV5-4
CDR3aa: CATQGGQGLTGELFF
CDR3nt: TGTGCCACTCAAGGCGGACAGGGGTTAACCGGGGAGCTGTTTTTT

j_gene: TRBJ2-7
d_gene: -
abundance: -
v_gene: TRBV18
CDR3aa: CASSPTLQRESSEQYF
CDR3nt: TGTGCCAGCTCACCCACGCTGCAGCGAGAGTCCTCAGAGCAGTACTTC

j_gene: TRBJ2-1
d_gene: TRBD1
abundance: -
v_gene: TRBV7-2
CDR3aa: CASSLTGDSYNEQFF
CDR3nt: TGTGCCAGCAGCTTAACAGGGGACTCCTACAATGAGCAGTTCTTC

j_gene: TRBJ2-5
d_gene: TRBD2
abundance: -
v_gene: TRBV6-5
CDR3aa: CASTQTSGETQYF
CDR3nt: TGTGCCAGCACCCAGACTAGCGGAGAGACCCAGTACTTC

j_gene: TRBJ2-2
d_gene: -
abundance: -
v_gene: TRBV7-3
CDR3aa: CASSLSGTGELFF
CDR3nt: TGTGCCAGCAGCCTGAGCGGAACCGGGGAGCTGTTTTTT

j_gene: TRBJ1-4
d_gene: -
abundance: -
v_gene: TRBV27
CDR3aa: CGNMRGQNEKLFF
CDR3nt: TGTGGGAATATGCGGGGGCAAAATGAAAAACTGTTTTTT

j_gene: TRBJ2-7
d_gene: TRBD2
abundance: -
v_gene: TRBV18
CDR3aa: CASSPQLAGSYEQYF
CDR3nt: TGTGCCAGCTCACCACAACTAGCGGGCTCCTACGAGCAGTACTTC

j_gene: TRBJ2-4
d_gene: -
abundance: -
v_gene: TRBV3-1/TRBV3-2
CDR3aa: CASSQGRTENIQYF
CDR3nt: TGTGCCAGCAGCCAAGGGAGGACTGAGAACATTCAGTACTTC

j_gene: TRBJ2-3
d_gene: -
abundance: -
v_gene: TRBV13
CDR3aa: CASSLGGDTQYF
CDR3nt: TGTGCCAGCAGCTTAGGGGGGGATACGCAGTATTTT

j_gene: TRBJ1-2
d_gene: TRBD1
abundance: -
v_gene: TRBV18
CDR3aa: CASSPPGQGAFGYTF
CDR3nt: TGTGCCAGCTCACCGCCGGGACAGGGGGCTTTTGGCTACACCTTC

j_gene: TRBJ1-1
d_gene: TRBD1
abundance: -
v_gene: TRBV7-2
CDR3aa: CASSLGPPGQGFPEAFF
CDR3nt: TGTGCCAGCAGCTTAGGCCCCCCGGGACAGGGTTTCCCTGAAGCTTTCTTT

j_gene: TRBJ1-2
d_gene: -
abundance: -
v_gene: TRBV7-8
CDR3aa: CASSSGLRLYGYTF
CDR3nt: TGTGCCAGCAGCTCAGGGTTGCGGCTCTATGGCTACACCTTC

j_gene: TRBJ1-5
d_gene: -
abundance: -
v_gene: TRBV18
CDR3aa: CASSPKVGSGQPQHF
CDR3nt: TGTGCCAGCTCACCAAAAGTGGGCTCGGGCCAGCCCCAGCATTTT

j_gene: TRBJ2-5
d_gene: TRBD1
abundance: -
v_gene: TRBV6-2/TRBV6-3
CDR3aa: CASSPRRGTGGQETQYF
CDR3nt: TGTGCCAGCAGTCCAAGGCGCGGGACAGGGGGACAAGAGACCCAGTACTTC

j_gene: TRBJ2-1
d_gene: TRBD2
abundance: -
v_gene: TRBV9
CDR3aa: CASSAPSGREPYNEQFF
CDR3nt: TGTGCCAGCAGCGCACCTAGCGGCCGAGAGCCCTACAATGAGCAGTTCTTC

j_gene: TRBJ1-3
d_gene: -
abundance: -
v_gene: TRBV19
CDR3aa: CASAPQRQGNTIYF
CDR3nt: TGTGCCAGCGCCCCCCAGAGACAGGGAAACACCATATATTTT

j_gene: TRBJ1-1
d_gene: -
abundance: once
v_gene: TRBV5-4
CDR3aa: CASSISGNTEAFF
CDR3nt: TGTGCCAGCAGCATCTCAGGGAACACTGAAGCTTTCTTT